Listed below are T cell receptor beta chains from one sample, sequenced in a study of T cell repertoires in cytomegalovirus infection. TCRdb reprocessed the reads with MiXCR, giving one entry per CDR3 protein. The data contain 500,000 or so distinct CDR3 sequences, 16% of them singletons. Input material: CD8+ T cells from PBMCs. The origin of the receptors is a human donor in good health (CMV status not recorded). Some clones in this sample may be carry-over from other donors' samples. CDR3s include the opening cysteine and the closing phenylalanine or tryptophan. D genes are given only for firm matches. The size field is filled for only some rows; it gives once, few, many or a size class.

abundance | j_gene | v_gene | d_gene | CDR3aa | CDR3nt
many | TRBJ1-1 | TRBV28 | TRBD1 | CASRKTGGFITEAFF | TGTGCCAGCAGGAAGACAGGGGGCTTTATCACTGAAGCTTTCTTT
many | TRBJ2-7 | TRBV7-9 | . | CASSPRDKYYEQYF | TGTGCCAGCAGCCCCCGGGACAAATATTACGAGCAGTACTTC
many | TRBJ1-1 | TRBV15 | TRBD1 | CATRDRVMGETEAFF | TGTGCCACCAGAGACAGGGTGATGGGGGAAACTGAAGCTTTCTTT
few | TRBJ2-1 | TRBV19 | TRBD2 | CASSILAGESYNEQFF | TGTGCCAGTAGTATCCTAGCGGGAGAGTCCTACAATGAGCAGTTCTTC
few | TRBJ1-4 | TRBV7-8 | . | CASLQRGPLGTNEKLFF | TGTGCCAGCCTTCAGAGGGGTCCCTTAGGAACTAATGAAAAACTGTTTTTT
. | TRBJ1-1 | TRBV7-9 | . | CASSLGGLEAEAFF | TGTGCCAGCAGCTTAGGAGGCCTCGAGGCGGAAGCTTTCTTT
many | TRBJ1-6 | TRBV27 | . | CASSQGPGRDSPLHF | TGTGCCAGCAGTCAGGGACCCGGGAGGGACTCACCCCTCCACTTT
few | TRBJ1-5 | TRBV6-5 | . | CASSYSRGDGNQPQHF | TGTGCCAGCAGTTACTCGAGAGGGGACGGCAATCAGCCCCAGCATTTT
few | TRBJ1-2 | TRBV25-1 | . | CASSEPGTEANYGYTF | TGTGCCAGCAGTGAGCCCGGGACCGAAGCTAACTATGGCTACACCTTC
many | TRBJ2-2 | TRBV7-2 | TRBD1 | CASSLLQGSTGELFF | TGTGCCAGCAGCCTTCTACAGGGGAGCACCGGGGAGCTGTTTTTT
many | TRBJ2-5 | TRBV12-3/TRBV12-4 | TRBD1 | CASSSRQGRQETQYF | TGTGCCAGCAGTTCTAGACAGGGTCGCCAAGAGACCCAGTACTTC
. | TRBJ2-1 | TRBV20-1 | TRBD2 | CSAPARGVRINEQFF | TGCAGTGCTCCAGCGCGGGGGGTTAGGATCAATGAGCAGTTCTTC
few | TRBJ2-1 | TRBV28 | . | CASSLGLPSYNEQFF | TGTGCCAGCAGTTTAGGACTCCCATCCTACAATGAGCAGTTCTTC
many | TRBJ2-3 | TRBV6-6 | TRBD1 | CASSFDRVLSTDTQYF | TGTGCCAGCAGTTTCGACAGGGTCCTTAGCACAGATACGCAGTATTTT
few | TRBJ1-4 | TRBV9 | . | CASSDNVRATNEKLFF | TGTGCCAGCAGCGACAACGTGCGGGCAACTAATGAAAAACTGTTTTTT
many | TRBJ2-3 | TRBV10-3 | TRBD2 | CAISESTSGGETDTQYF | TGTGCCATCAGTGAGTCTACTAGCGGGGGAGAAACAGATACGCAGTATTTT
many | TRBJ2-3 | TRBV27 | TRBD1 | CASSLTGADTQYF | TGTGCCAGCAGTTTGACAGGGGCCGATACGCAGTATTTT
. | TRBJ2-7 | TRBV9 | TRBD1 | CASSVGTGVIYEQYF | TGTGCCAGCAGCGTAGGGACAGGGGTAATCTACGAGCAGTACTTC
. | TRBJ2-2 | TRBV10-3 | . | CAISESGRTAGELFF | TGTGCCATCAGTGAGTCTGGGAGGACGGCGGGGGAGCTGTTTTTT
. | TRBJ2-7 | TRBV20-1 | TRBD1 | CSAKRQGTKYEQYF | TGCAGTGCTAAAAGACAGGGAACGAAGTACGAGCAGTACTTC
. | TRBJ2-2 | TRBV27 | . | CASSLTLGELFF | TGTGCCAGCAGTCTGACCTTAGGGGAGCTGTTTTTT
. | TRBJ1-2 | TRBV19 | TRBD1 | CASSPQPGQGANYGYTF | TGTGCCAGTAGTCCTCAACCCGGACAGGGGGCTAACTATGGCTACACCTTC
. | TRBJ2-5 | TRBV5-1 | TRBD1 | CASSGTGVDGETQYF | TGCGCCAGCAGCGGGACAGGGGTTGATGGAGAGACCCAGTACTTC
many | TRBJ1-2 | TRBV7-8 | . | CASSLARSYGYTF | TGTGCCAGCAGCTTAGCGCGTAGCTATGGCTACACCTTC
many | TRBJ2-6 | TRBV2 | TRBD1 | CASSHRDRGISSGANVLTF | TGTGCCAGCAGTCACCGGGACAGGGGGATCTCCTCTGGGGCCAACGTCCTGACTTTC
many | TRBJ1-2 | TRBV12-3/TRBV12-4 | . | CASSFGSEGGDYGYTF | TGTGCCAGCAGTTTCGGATCGGAGGGGGGGGACTATGGCTACACCTTC
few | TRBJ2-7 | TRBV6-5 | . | CATTPRMEIHEQYF | TGTGCCACCACTCCCCGAATGGAGATCCACGAGCAGTACTTC
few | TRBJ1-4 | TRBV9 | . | CASSGRAEKLFF | TGTGCCAGCAGCGGACGGGCTGAAAAACTGTTTTTT
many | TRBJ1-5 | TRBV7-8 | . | CASSLVGATGNQPQHF | TGTGCCAGCAGCTTAGTCGGAGCCACTGGCAATCAGCCCCAGCATTTT
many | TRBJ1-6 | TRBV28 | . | CASSFVRADSPLHF | TGTGCCAGCAGTTTCGTCAGGGCGGATTCACCCCTCCACTTT
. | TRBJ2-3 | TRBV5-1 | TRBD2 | CASSGTSGHASTDTQYF | TGCGCCAGCAGCGGGACTAGCGGGCATGCTAGCACAGATACGCAGTATTTT
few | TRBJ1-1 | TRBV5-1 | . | CASSLVPNLNTEAFF | TGCGCCAGCAGCTTGGTCCCGAACCTGAACACTGAAGCTTTCTTT
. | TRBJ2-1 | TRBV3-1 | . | CASSQEPVFFHNEQFF | TGTGCCAGCAGCCAAGAGCCGGTGTTCTTTCACAATGAGCAGTTCTTC
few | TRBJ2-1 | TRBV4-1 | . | CASSQGQTGPYNEQFF | TGCGCCAGCAGCCAAGGCCAGACAGGTCCCTACAATGAGCAGTTCTTC
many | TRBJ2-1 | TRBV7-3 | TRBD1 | CASSPDRGGYNEQFF | TGTGCCAGCAGCCCAGACAGGGGTGGTTACAATGAGCAGTTCTTC
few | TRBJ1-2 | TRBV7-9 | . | CASSAPREGKNTF | TGTGCCAGCAGCGCACCTAGAGAGGGTAAAAACACCTTC
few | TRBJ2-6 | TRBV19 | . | CASSSLGPSGANVLTF | TGTGCCAGTAGTAGTCTTGGGCCCTCTGGGGCCAACGTCCTGACTTTC
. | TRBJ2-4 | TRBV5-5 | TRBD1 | CASSGLDRGFAIQYF | TGTGCCAGCAGCGGTCTAGACAGGGGGTTTGCCATTCAGTACTTC
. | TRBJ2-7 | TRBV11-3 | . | CASSAGLSYEQYF | TGTGCCAGCAGCGCGGGGCTCTCCTACGAGCAGTACTTC
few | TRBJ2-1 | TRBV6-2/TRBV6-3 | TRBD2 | CASSYSGRGGPYNEQFF | TGTGCCAGCAGTTACTCCGGGCGGGGGGGCCCCTACAATGAGCAGTTCTTC
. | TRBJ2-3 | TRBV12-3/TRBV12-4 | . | CASTDPWTDTDTQYF | TGTGCCAGCACCGATCCTTGGACTGACACAGATACGCAGTATTTT
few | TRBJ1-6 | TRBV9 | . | CASSVARDPYNSPLHF | TGTGCCAGCAGCGTAGCTCGGGACCCCTATAATTCACCCCTCCACTTT
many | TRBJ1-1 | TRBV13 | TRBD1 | CASSLEGQGVPEAFF | TGTGCCAGCAGCTTAGAGGGACAGGGGGTACCTGAAGCTTTCTTT
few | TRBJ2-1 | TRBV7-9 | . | CASNLFNEQFF | TGTGCCAGCAACCTATTCAATGAGCAGTTCTTC
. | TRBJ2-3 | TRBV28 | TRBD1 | CASSVRTGVPDTQYF | TGTGCCAGCAGTGTAAGGACAGGGGTCCCAGATACGCAGTATTTT
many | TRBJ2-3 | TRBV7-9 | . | CASSLPAGPDTDTQYF | TGTGCCAGCAGCTTACCCGCGGGGCCGGACACAGATACGCAGTATTTT
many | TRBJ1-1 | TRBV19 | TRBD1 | CASSIRDSADTEAFF | TGTGCCAGTAGTATTCGGGACAGCGCCGACACTGAAGCTTTCTTT
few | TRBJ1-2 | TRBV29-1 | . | CSVELQKDGYTF | TGCAGCGTTGAATTGCAGAAAGATGGCTACACCTTC
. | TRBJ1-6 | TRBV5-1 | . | CASSLSGSSAPLHF | TGCGCCAGCAGCTTATCAGGGAGTAGCGCACCCCTCCACTTT
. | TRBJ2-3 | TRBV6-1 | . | CASEEVGPDTQYF | TGTGCCAGTGAAGAGGTTGGCCCGGATACGCAGTATTTT
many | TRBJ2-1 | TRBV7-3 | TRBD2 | CASSLGSSGYNEQFF | TGTGCCAGCAGCTTAGGGTCTAGCGGTTACAATGAGCAGTTCTTC